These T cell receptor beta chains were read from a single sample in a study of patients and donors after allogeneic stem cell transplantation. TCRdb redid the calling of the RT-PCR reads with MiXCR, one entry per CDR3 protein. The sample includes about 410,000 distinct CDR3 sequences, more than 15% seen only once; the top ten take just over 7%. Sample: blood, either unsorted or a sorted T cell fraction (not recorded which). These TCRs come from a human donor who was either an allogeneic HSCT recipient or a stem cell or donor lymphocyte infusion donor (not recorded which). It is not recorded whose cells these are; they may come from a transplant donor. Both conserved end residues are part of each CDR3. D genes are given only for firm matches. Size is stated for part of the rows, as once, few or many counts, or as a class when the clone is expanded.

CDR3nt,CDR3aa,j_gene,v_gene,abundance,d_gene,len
TGTGCCAGCAGCTTAGTAGGGCATGAGCAGTTCTTC,CASSLVGHEQFF,TRBJ2-1,TRBV7-6,NA,NA,12
TGTGCCAGCACCGGGGACGTCGGGGAGCTGGTTTTT,CASTGDVGELVF,TRBJ2-2,TRBV25-1,few,NA,12
TGCGCCAGCAGCCAAGTCGAAGGCCAGTTCTACGAGCAGTACTTC,CASSQVEGQFYEQYF,TRBJ2-7,TRBV4-1,few,NA,15
TGCAGTGCTAGCACTAGCGGGGCCAACATTCAGTACTTC,CSASTSGANIQYF,TRBJ2-4,TRBV20-1,NA,TRBD2,13
TGTGCCAGCAGCTACTCAGGGGCCACGGATGAGCAGTTCTTC,CASSYSGATDEQFF,TRBJ2-1,TRBV9,many,NA,14
TGTGCCAGCAGCAGACTAGAGGGCACAGATACGCAGTATTTT,CASSRLEGTDTQYF,TRBJ2-3,TRBV9,few,NA,14
TGTGCCAGCAGCTTAAGCGGGACCACCTACAATGAGCAGTTCTTC,CASSLSGTTYNEQFF,TRBJ2-1,TRBV7-3,NA,NA,15
TGTGCCAGCAGCCTAGGGACAACCAGTGAGCAGTTCTTC,CASSLGTTSEQFF,TRBJ2-1,TRBV7-9,NA,NA,13
TGCAGTGCTACCGAGGAACTAGCGGGGGGCACAGATACGCAGTATTTT,CSATEELAGGTDTQYF,TRBJ2-3,TRBV20-1,NA,TRBD2,16
TGTGCCTGGAGTGTACTCCTTTCTGAAGCTTTCTTT,CAWSVLLSEAFF,TRBJ1-1,TRBV30,few,NA,12
TGTGCCAGCAGTCACCGATCCTTGAGATGGTTCTTC,CASSHRSLRWFF,TRBJ2-1,TRBV12-3/TRBV12-4,many,NA,12
TGCGCCAGCAGCCCCGTAAGAAAATCTAATCAGCCCCAGCATTTT,CASSPVRKSNQPQHF,TRBJ1-5,TRBV4-1,NA,NA,15
TGCGCCAGCAGCGGGGACAGGGCTTACGAGCAGTACTTC,CASSGDRAYEQYF,TRBJ2-7,TRBV5-1,NA,TRBD1,13
TGTGCCAGCAGCTTAGATGGCAGGCGGGAGACCCAGTACTTC,CASSLDGRRETQYF,TRBJ2-5,TRBV7-9,few,NA,14
TGCGCCAGCAGCGGCGGGGGACTAGCGGGAAAAAACATTCAGTACTTC,CASSGGGLAGKNIQYF,TRBJ2-4,TRBV5-1,many,TRBD2,16
TGCGCCAGCAGCCAAGTAGCGTTGAGCGCCCTGGGTAGCACAGATACGCAGTATTTT,CASSQVALSALGSTDTQYF,TRBJ2-3,TRBV4-1,few,NA,19
TGTGCCAGCAGCCCGGACAGGCAGGGATTCTTT,CASSPDRQGFF,TRBJ1-1,TRBV7-9,few,TRBD1,11
TGCAGTGCTAGAGTAGCGGGAATTTGGAATGAGCAGTTCTTC,CSARVAGIWNEQFF,TRBJ2-1,TRBV20-1,NA,TRBD2,14
TGTGCCAGCAGCAGGGGCCCCCCAGGGAACACTGAAGCTTTCTTT,CASSRGPPGNTEAFF,TRBJ1-1,TRBV12-3/TRBV12-4,many,NA,15
TGTGCCAGCAGACCGGGACTAGCGAACAATGAGCAGTTCTTC,CASRPGLANNEQFF,TRBJ2-1,TRBV6-1,few,TRBD2,14
TGTGCCAGCAGCCCATTTGAGCAGTTCTTC,CASSPFEQFF,TRBJ2-1,TRBV7-9,NA,NA,10
TGTGCCACCAGTGACCTGCCATTTGGGGCTCACGACAATGAGCAGTTCTTC,CATSDLPFGAHDNEQFF,TRBJ2-1,TRBV24-1,many,NA,17
TGTGCCAGCAGCTTGTTGGGCAATCAGCCCCAGCATTTT,CASSLLGNQPQHF,TRBJ1-5,TRBV5-1,many,NA,13
TGTGCCAGCAGTTACTTGGGGCCCGGCGGAACGCAGTACTTC,CASSYLGPGGTQYF,TRBJ2-7,TRBV6-5,few,NA,14
TGTGCCAGCAGTTTCGGGACAGGGAGCTCTGGGGCCAACGTCCTGACTTTC,CASSFGTGSSGANVLTF,TRBJ2-6,TRBV6-5,NA,TRBD1,17
TGTGCCAGCAGCTTACAGCCGCGCACCGGGGAGCTGTTTTTT,CASSLQPRTGELFF,TRBJ2-2,TRBV7-3,few,NA,14
TGCAGTGCTAGAGATAAGCGGGGGCCCCCTGCGACCGGGGAGCTGTTTTTT,CSARDKRGPPATGELFF,TRBJ2-2,TRBV20-1,NA,TRBD2,17
TGTGCCAGCAGCTATAGGGGGGGGACAGGGGGCTCCTATGGCTACACCTTC,CASSYRGGTGGSYGYTF,TRBJ1-2,TRBV12-3/TRBV12-4,NA,TRBD1,17
TGTGCCAGCAGTTTGGGTGTTGGCTACACCTTC,CASSLGVGYTF,TRBJ1-2,TRBV12-3/TRBV12-4,many,NA,11
TGCGCCAGCAGCTTGTCAGCGCAGAATAATTCACCCCTCCACTTT,CASSLSAQNNSPLHF,TRBJ1-6,TRBV5-1,few,NA,15
TGTGCCAGCAGTGAACTCGGTTCTAGCGTGAGTGGGGATGAGCAGTTCTTC,CASSELGSSVSGDEQFF,TRBJ2-1,TRBV2,few,NA,17
TGCGCCAGCAGTCAATTACCCCGACTAGCGGGGATCTGCACAGATACGCAGTATTTT,CASSQLPRLAGICTDTQYF,TRBJ2-3,TRBV23-1,NA,TRBD2,19
TGCGCCAGCAGCTCCGGGACATCCCTCCACTTT,CASSSGTSLHF,TRBJ1-6,TRBV5-1,few,NA,11
TGCGCCAGCAGCGAGCCGGGGGATGGGGAGACCCAGTACTTC,CASSEPGDGETQYF,TRBJ2-5,TRBV5-1,NA,NA,14
TGTGCCAGCAGTACCTCTAGCGGGAGGATCCTAGATACGCAGTATTTT,CASSTSSGRILDTQYF,TRBJ2-3,TRBV6-1,many,TRBD2,16